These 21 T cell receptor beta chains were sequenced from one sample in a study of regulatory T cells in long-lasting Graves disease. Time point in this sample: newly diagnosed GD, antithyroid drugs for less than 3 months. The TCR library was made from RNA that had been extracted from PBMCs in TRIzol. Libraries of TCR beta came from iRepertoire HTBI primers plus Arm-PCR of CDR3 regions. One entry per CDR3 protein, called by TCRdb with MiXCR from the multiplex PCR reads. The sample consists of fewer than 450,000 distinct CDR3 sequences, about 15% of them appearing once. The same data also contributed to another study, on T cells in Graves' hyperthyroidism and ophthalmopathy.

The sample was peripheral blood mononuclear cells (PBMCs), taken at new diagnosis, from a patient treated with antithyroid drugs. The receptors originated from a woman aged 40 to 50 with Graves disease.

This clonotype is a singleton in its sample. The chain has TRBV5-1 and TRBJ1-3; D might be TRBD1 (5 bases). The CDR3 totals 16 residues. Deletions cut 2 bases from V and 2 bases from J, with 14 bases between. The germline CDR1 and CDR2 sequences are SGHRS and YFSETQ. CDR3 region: CASSFQGLSTGNTIYF. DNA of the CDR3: TGCGCCAGCAGCTTCCAGGGTCTCAGTACTGGAAACACCATATATTTT.

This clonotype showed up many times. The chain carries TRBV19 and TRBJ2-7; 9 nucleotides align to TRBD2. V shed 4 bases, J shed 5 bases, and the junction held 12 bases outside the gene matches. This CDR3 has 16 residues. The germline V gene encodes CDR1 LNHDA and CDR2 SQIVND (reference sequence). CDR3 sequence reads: CASSTISGTSSNEQYF. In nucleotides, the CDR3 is TGTGCCAGTAGTACAATATCCGGGACTAGCAGTAACGAGCAGTACTTC. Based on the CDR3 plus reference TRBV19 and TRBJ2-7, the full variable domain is DGGITQSPKYLFRKEGQNVTLSCEQNLNHDAMYWYRQDPGQGLRLIYYSQIVNDFQKGDIAEGYSVSREKKESFPLTVTSAQKNPTAFYLCASSTISGTSSNEQYFGPGTRLTVT.

The CDR3 DNA sequence: TGTGCCAGTATTCCCGGGACAGGGGGACCATTCCGTAGCAATCAGCCCCAGCATTTT. The encoded protein is CASIPGTGGPFRSNQPQHF. The chain couples TRBV19 to TRBJ1-5; 11 nucleotides agree with TRBD1. This CDR3 has 19 residues. Germline CDR1 reads LNHDA; CDR2 reads SQIVND (reference sequence). Trimming cost V 7 bases and J 0 bases; bases outside gene matches: 14.

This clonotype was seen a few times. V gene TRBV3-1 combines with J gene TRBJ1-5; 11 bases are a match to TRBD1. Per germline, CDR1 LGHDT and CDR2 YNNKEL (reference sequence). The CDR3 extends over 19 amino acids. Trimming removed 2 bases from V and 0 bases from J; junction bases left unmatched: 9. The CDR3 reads CASSQRPGTGGDSNQPQHF. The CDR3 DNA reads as TGTGCCAGCAGCCAACGCCCCGGGACAGGGGGTGATAGCAATCAGCCCCAGCATTTT.

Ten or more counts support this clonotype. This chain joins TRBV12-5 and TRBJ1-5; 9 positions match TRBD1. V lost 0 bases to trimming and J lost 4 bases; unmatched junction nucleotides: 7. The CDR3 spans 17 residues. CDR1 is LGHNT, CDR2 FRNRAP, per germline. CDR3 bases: TGTGCTAGTGGTTTGGTACAGGGGACAGGGTATAATCAGCCCCAGCATTTT. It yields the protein CASGLVQGTGYNQPQHF.

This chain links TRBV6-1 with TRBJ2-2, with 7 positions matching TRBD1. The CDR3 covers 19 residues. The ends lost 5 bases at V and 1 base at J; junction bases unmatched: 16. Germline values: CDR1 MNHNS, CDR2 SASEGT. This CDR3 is CASSSTVPRQGRNTGELFF. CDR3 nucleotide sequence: TGTGCCAGCAGTAGCACGGTTCCGAGACAGGGACGGAACACCGGGGAGCTGTTTTTT.

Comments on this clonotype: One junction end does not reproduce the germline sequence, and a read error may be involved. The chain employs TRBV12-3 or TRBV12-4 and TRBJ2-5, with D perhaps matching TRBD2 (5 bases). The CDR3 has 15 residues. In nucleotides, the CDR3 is TGTGCCGGCAGTCCGTTCCGGGGAGACCAAGAGACCCAGTACTTC. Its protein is CAGSPFRGDQETQYF.

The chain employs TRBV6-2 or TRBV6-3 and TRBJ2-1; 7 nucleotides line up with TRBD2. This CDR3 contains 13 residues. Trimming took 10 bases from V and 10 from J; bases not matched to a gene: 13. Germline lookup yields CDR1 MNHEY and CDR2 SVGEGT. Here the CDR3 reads CATQVARGGEQFF. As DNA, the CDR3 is TGTGCCACCCAGGTTGCGCGCGGGGGAGAGCAGTTCTTC.

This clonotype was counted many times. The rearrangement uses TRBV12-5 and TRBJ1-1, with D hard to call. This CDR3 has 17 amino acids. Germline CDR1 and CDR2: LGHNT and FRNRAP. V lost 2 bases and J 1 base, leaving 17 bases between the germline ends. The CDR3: CASGLTPFKVENTEAFF. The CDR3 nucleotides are TGTGCTAGTGGTTTGACCCCCTTCAAGGTCGAGAACACTGAAGCTTTCTTT.

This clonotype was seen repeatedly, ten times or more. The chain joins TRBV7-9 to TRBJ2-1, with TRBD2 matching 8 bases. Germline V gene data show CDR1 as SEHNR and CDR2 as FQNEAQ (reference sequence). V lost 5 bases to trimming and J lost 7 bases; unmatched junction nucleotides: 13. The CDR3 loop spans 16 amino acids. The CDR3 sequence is CASSPGLVRMGNEQFF. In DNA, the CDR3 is TGTGCCAGCAGCCCGGGACTAGTAAGGATGGGGAATGAGCAGTTCTTC.

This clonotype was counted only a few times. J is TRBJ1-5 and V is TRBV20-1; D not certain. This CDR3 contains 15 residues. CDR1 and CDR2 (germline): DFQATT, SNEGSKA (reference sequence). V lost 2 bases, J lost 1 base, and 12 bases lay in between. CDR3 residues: CSARLPGESNQPQHF. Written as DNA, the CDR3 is TGCAGTGCTAGATTACCCGGGGAGAGCAATCAGCCCCAGCATTTT.

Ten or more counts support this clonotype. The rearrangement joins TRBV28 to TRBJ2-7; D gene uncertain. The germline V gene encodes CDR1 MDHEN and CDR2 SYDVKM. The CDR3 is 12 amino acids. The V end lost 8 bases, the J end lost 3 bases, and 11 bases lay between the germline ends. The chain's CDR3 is CASDEGGYEQYF. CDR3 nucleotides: TGTGCCAGCGATGAAGGTGGCTACGAGCAGTACTTC.

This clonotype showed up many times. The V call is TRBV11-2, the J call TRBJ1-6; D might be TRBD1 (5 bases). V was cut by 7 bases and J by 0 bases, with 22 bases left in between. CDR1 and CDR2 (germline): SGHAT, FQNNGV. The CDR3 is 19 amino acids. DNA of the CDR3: TGTGCCAGCACCCTCAACTCGGGACTCCTGAGCTCCTATAATTCACCCCTCCACTTT. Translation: CASTLNSGLLSSYNSPLHF.

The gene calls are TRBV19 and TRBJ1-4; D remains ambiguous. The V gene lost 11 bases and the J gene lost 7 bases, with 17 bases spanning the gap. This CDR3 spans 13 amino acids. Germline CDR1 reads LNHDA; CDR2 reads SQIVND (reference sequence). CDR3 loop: CAVVDGRGEKLFF. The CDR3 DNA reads TGTGCCGTGGTGGATGGGCGGGGTGAAAAACTGTTTTTT.

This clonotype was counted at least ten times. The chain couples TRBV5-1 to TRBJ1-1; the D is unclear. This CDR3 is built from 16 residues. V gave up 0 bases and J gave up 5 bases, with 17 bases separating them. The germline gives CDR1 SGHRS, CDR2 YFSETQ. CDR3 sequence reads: CASSLASRRTSTEAFF. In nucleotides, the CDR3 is TGCGCCAGCAGCTTGGCTTCGCGGAGAACATCGACTGAAGCTTTCTTT. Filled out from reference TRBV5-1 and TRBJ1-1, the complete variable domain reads KAGVTQTPRYLIKTRGQQVTLSCSPISGHRSVSWYQQTPGQGLQFLFEYFSETQRNKGNFPGRFSGRQFSNSRSEMNVSTLELGDSALYLCASSLASRRTSTEAFFGQGTRLTVV.

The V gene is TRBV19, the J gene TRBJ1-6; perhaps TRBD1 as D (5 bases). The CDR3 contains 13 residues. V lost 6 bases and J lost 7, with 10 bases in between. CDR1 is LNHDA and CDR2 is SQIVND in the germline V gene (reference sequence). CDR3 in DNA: TGTGCCAGTAGACCTGACAGAAATTCACCCCTCCACTTT. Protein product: CASRPDRNSPLHF.

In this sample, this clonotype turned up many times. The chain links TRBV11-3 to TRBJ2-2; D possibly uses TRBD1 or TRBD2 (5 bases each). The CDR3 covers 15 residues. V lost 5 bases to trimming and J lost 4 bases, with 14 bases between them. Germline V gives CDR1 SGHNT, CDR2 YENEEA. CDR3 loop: CASSTLGPPTGELFF. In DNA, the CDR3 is TGTGCCAGCAGCACATTGGGACCACCCACCGGGGAGCTGTTTTTT.

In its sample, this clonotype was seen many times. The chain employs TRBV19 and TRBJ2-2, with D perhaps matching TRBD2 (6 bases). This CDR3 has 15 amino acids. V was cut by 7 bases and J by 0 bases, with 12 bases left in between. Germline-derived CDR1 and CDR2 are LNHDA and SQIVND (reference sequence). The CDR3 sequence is CASTLAYANTGELFF. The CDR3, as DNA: TGTGCCAGTACTCTAGCGTACGCGAACACCGGGGAGCTGTTTTTT. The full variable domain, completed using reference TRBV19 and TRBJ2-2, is DGGITQSPKYLFRKEGQNVTLSCEQNLNHDAMYWYRQDPGQGLRLIYYSQIVNDFQKGDIAEGYSVSREKKESFPLTVTSAQKNPTAFYLCASTLAYANTGELFFGEGSRLTVL.

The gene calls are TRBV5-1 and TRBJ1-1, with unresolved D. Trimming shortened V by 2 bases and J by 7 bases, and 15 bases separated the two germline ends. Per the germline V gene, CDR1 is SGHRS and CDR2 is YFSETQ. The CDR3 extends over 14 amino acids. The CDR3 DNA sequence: TGCGCCAGCAGCTTCGATTCGGGTGGCAATGAAGCTTTCTTT. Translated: CASSFDSGGNEAFF. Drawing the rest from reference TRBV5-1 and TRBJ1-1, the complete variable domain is KAGVTQTPRYLIKTRGQQVTLSCSPISGHRSVSWYQQTPGQGLQFLFEYFSETQRNKGNFPGRFSGRQFSNSRSEMNVSTLELGDSALYLCASSFDSGGNEAFFGQGTRLTVV.

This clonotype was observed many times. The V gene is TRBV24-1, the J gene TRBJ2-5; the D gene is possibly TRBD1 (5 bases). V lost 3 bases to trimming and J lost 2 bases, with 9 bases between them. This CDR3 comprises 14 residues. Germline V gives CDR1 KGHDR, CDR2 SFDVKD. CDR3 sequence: CATSDPGSQETQYF. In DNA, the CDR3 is TGTGCCACCAGTGATCCAGGGTCGCAAGAGACCCAGTACTTC.

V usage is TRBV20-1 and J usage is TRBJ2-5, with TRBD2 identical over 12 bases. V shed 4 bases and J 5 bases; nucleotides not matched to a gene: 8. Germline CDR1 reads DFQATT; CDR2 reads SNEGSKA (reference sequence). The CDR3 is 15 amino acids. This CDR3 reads CSATRTSGIWETQYF. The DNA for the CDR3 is TGCAGTGCTACTAGGACTAGCGGGATATGGGAGACCCAGTACTTC.